This T cell receptor (beta chain) was captured by sequencing in a study of shared T cell receptors in the human thymus. Sequencing was performed with immunoSEQ multiplex PCR; in TCRdb, only in-frame clones are kept and a portion is missing. The sample has 500,000 to 550,000 clones; approximately 80% are singletons. This clone came up once. The V end lost 1 base, the J end lost 8 bases, and 18 bases lay between the germline ends. The length of the CDR3 is 16 residues. CDR1 is LGHNA and CDR2 is YSLEER in the germline V gene. These same records also appear under a second study, on human thymus T cells. Per that study: The thymus tissue came from resections taken during corrective heart surgery. The related literature has documented a marked overlap of thymic repertoires among unrelated individuals.

This TCR came from a boy under two years old with a congenital heart defect. The specimen was thymocytes. The chain links TRBV4-3 to TRBJ2-1; weak D call: TRBD2 (6 bases). CDR3 in DNA: TGCGCCAGCAGCCAAGTAAGCGGGCCGTTTTCCCATGAGCAGTTCTTC. It specifies CASSQVSGPFSHEQFF.